These T cell receptor beta chains were read from a single sample in a study of blood T cell repertoires in COVID-19. The repertoire was sequenced with immunoSEQ multiplex PCR; TCRdb's copy has only in-frame clones and lacks some. Seen here are about 50,000 clones, around 85% observed once, and the top ten hold about 27%. Sequencing was performed on peripheral blood. These TCRs come from a woman aged 80 or over with COVID-19, enrolled during active disease. Both conserved end residues are part of each CDR3. D genes are given only for firm matches. Expanded clones are given a class, and other clones once, few, many or no size at all.

V gene: TRBV3-1/TRBV3-2; clone size: .; CDR3 length: 18; J gene: TRBJ1-2; D gene: TRBD1; CDR3 DNA: TGTGCCAGCAGCCACAGGGCCGTTGGGGACAGGGTGAGCTATGGCTACACCTTC; CDR3 protein: CASSHRAVGDRVSYGYTF
V gene: TRBV4-1; clone size: .; CDR3 length: 17; J gene: TRBJ2-5; D gene: .; CDR3 DNA: TGCGCCAGCAGCCAAGAGGGGGCGTGGCCTCCCAAAGAGACCCAGTACTTC; CDR3 protein: CASSQEGAWPPKETQYF
V gene: TRBV7-8; clone size: .; CDR3 length: 13; J gene: TRBJ2-3; D gene: .; CDR3 DNA: TGTGCCAGCAGCGTACTAGTATCGGATACGCAGTATTTT; CDR3 protein: CASSVLVSDTQYF
V gene: TRBV6-2/TRBV6-3; clone size: .; CDR3 length: 16; J gene: TRBJ2-1; D gene: TRBD2; CDR3 DNA: TGTGCCAGCAGCCTACTCCCTAGCGGGAGACTCAATGAGCAGTTCTTC; CDR3 protein: CASSLLPSGRLNEQFF
V gene: TRBV4-1; clone size: .; CDR3 length: 11; J gene: TRBJ2-7; D gene: .; CDR3 DNA: TGCGCCAGCAGCCGAGGTTACGAGCAGTACTTC; CDR3 protein: CASSRGYEQYF
V gene: TRBV5-1; clone size: .; CDR3 length: 21; J gene: TRBJ2-1; D gene: TRBD2; CDR3 DNA: TGCGCCAGCAGCTTGTCGCGGACCGGGACTAGCGGGCCCGGGACATACAATGAGCAGTTCTTC; CDR3 protein: CASSLSRTGTSGPGTYNEQFF
V gene: TRBV20-1; clone size: .; CDR3 length: 10; J gene: TRBJ2-3; D gene: .; CDR3 DNA: TGCAGTGGGCTTACAGATACGCAGTATTTT; CDR3 protein: CSGLTDTQYF
V gene: TRBV3-1/TRBV3-2; clone size: .; CDR3 length: 16; J gene: TRBJ2-3; D gene: .; CDR3 DNA: TGTGCCAGCAGCCAAGATCTAGCACGCGGCACAGATACGCAGTATTTT; CDR3 protein: CASSQDLARGTDTQYF
V gene: TRBV6-5; clone size: once; CDR3 length: 14; J gene: TRBJ2-6; D gene: .; CDR3 DNA: TGTGCCAGCAAAGGACAGTCTGGGGCCAACGTCCTGACTTTC; CDR3 protein: CASKGQSGANVLTF
V gene: TRBV4-2; clone size: medium-sized; CDR3 length: 15; J gene: TRBJ2-1; D gene: TRBD2; CDR3 DNA: TGTGCCAGCAGCCAAGGTGGACTAGAGAGGAATGAGCAGTTCTTC; CDR3 protein: CASSQGGLERNEQFF
V gene: TRBV6-1; clone size: .; CDR3 length: 16; J gene: TRBJ2-3; D gene: .; CDR3 DNA: TGTGCCAGCAGTGAAAGTATACAGGTCCTAACAGATACGCAGTATTTT; CDR3 protein: CASSESIQVLTDTQYF
V gene: TRBV5-6; clone size: .; CDR3 length: 16; J gene: TRBJ2-5; D gene: .; CDR3 DNA: TGTGCCAGTCACAACAACGCCCGGGGTTACCAAGAGACCCAGTACTTC; CDR3 protein: CASHNNARGYQETQYF
V gene: TRBV6-5; clone size: few; CDR3 length: 14; J gene: TRBJ2-2; D gene: TRBD1; CDR3 DNA: TGTGCCAGCAGTCAGGGGGTTAACACCGGGGAGCTGTTTTTT; CDR3 protein: CASSQGVNTGELFF
V gene: TRBV19; clone size: few; CDR3 length: 12; J gene: TRBJ1-2; D gene: .; CDR3 DNA: TGTGCCAGTAGTACCCGGAGCTTTGGCTACACCTTC; CDR3 protein: CASSTRSFGYTF
V gene: TRBV3-1/TRBV3-2; clone size: .; CDR3 length: 15; J gene: TRBJ2-7; D gene: TRBD2; CDR3 DNA: TGTGCCAGCAGAGACGGACTAGCGGGACCCCTCGAGCAGTACTTC; CDR3 protein: CASRDGLAGPLEQYF
V gene: TRBV6-2/TRBV6-3; clone size: .; CDR3 length: 17; J gene: TRBJ1-2; D gene: .; CDR3 DNA: TGTGCCAGCAGTTACCCCCGGGGGAGCGGCAGTAACTATGGCTACACCTTC; CDR3 protein: CASSYPRGSGSNYGYTF
V gene: TRBV7-2; clone size: .; CDR3 length: 15; J gene: TRBJ2-3; D gene: TRBD1; CDR3 DNA: TGTGCCAGCAGCTTAGGAGGGACAGCCCCAGATACGCAGTATTTT; CDR3 protein: CASSLGGTAPDTQYF
V gene: TRBV6-1; clone size: .; CDR3 length: 15; J gene: TRBJ1-1; D gene: .; CDR3 DNA: TGTGCCAGCAGTGAAAGAAGAGGGGGGGCGAGTGAAGCTTTCTTT; CDR3 protein: CASSERRGGASEAFF
V gene: TRBV24-1; clone size: .; CDR3 length: 15; J gene: TRBJ1-5; D gene: .; CDR3 DNA: TGTGCCACCAGCGTGGGGGGTATTAGCAATCAGCCCCAGCATTTT; CDR3 protein: CATSVGGISNQPQHF
V gene: TRBV9; clone size: .; CDR3 length: 14; J gene: TRBJ1-5; D gene: .; CDR3 DNA: TGTGCCAGCAGCCCCGCAGGTCGGAATCAGCCCCAGCATTTT; CDR3 protein: CASSPAGRNQPQHF
V gene: TRBV7-3; clone size: few; CDR3 length: 15; J gene: TRBJ2-1; D gene: TRBD2; CDR3 DNA: TGTGCCAGCAGCTTTTTGCGGGAGTCCTACAATGAGCAGTTCTTC; CDR3 protein: CASSFLRESYNEQFF
V gene: TRBV28; clone size: .; CDR3 length: 16; J gene: TRBJ2-2; D gene: TRBD2; CDR3 DNA: TGTGCCAGCATCAGGGGTAGCGGGAGTGGTGGCGGGGAGCTGTTTTTT; CDR3 protein: CASIRGSGSGGGELFF
V gene: TRBV7-2; clone size: .; CDR3 length: 16; J gene: TRBJ2-7; D gene: TRBD2; CDR3 DNA: TGTGCCAGCAGCTTAGCGGCTAGCGGGGGTCCCGGCGAGCAGTACTTC; CDR3 protein: CASSLAASGGPGEQYF
V gene: TRBV5-4; clone size: .; CDR3 length: 14; J gene: TRBJ1-2; D gene: TRBD1; CDR3 DNA: TGTGCCAGCAGCTTGGGACAGGGGTTTAATGGCTACACCTTC; CDR3 protein: CASSLGQGFNGYTF
V gene: TRBV30; clone size: .; CDR3 length: 13; J gene: TRBJ2-3; D gene: .; CDR3 DNA: TGTGCCTGGAGTGGAGGGAGTACAGATACGCAGTATTTT; CDR3 protein: CAWSGGSTDTQYF
V gene: TRBV27; clone size: .; CDR3 length: 14; J gene: TRBJ1-5; D gene: .; CDR3 DNA: TGTGCCAGCAGTGCTGACAGGATCAATCAGCCCCAGCATTTT; CDR3 protein: CASSADRINQPQHF
V gene: TRBV21-1; clone size: .; CDR3 length: 14; J gene: TRBJ2-7; D gene: .; CDR3 DNA: TGTGCCAGCAGCATAATAGCGGAAGCCTACGAGCAGTACTTC; CDR3 protein: CASSIIAEAYEQYF
V gene: TRBV27; clone size: .; CDR3 length: 16; J gene: TRBJ2-1; D gene: TRBD2; CDR3 DNA: TGTGCCAGCAGTTTAAGACTAGCGGGAGGGAACAATGAGCAGTTCTTC; CDR3 protein: CASSLRLAGGNNEQFF
V gene: TRBV7-9; clone size: .; CDR3 length: 14; J gene: TRBJ2-1; D gene: .; CDR3 DNA: TGTGCCAGCAGCTTATCGGGAGCAAGAGGTGAGCAGTTCTTC; CDR3 protein: CASSLSGARGEQFF
V gene: TRBV2; clone size: .; CDR3 length: 14; J gene: TRBJ2-5; D gene: .; CDR3 DNA: TGTGCCAGCAGTGAGTACAGGGTTGGGGAGACCCAGTACTTC; CDR3 protein: CASSEYRVGETQYF
V gene: TRBV6-5; clone size: .; CDR3 length: 13; J gene: TRBJ1-1; D gene: TRBD1; CDR3 DNA: TGTGCCAGCAGCGGACAGGGAAACACTGAAGCTTTCTTT; CDR3 protein: CASSGQGNTEAFF
V gene: TRBV7-3; clone size: .; CDR3 length: 15; J gene: TRBJ2-1; D gene: TRBD2; CDR3 DNA: TGTGCCAGCAGCCCCACAACAGCGGGGGTCAATGAGCAGTTCTTC; CDR3 protein: CASSPTTAGVNEQFF
V gene: TRBV11-2; clone size: .; CDR3 length: 18; J gene: TRBJ2-1; D gene: TRBD2; CDR3 DNA: TGTGCCAGCACCCTAGGGGCACTAGCGGGAGGCCTCTGGAATGAGCAGTTCTTC; CDR3 protein: CASTLGALAGGLWNEQFF
V gene: TRBV30; clone size: few; CDR3 length: 15; J gene: TRBJ2-1; D gene: TRBD2; CDR3 DNA: TGTGCCTGGAGTCCTGGACTAGCGGGAGTACATGAGCAGTTCTTC; CDR3 protein: CAWSPGLAGVHEQFF
V gene: TRBV9; clone size: .; CDR3 length: 16; J gene: TRBJ2-7; D gene: TRBD1; CDR3 DNA: TGTGCCAGCAGCCTTCGGGACAGGGGGGCTGCGGGAGAGCAGTACTTC; CDR3 protein: CASSLRDRGAAGEQYF
V gene: TRBV18; clone size: .; CDR3 length: 16; J gene: TRBJ2-7; D gene: TRBD2; CDR3 DNA: TGTGCCAGCTCACGGACGACGACTAGCGGGAGCCACGAGCAGTACTTC; CDR3 protein: CASSRTTTSGSHEQYF
V gene: TRBV4-2; clone size: .; CDR3 length: 15; J gene: TRBJ2-7; D gene: TRBD2; CDR3 DNA: TGTGCCAGCAGACCCGAGGCTAGCGGGAGATCCGAGCAGTACTTC; CDR3 protein: CASRPEASGRSEQYF
V gene: TRBV4-2; clone size: .; CDR3 length: 16; J gene: TRBJ2-1; D gene: .; CDR3 DNA: TGTGCCAGCAGCCCACATTATGGAGGGAGCGGCAATGAGCAGTTCTTC; CDR3 protein: CASSPHYGGSGNEQFF
V gene: TRBV5-1; clone size: few; CDR3 length: 13; J gene: TRBJ2-1; D gene: TRBD1; CDR3 DNA: TGCGCCAGCAGAACACAGGGGGCCAATGAGCAGTTCTTC; CDR3 protein: CASRTQGANEQFF
V gene: TRBV7-3; clone size: .; CDR3 length: 14; J gene: TRBJ2-1; D gene: TRBD2; CDR3 DNA: TGTGCCAGCAGCTTGGGACTAGCCTACAATGAGCAGTTCTTC; CDR3 protein: CASSLGLAYNEQFF
V gene: TRBV18; clone size: .; CDR3 length: 16; J gene: TRBJ2-3; D gene: TRBD2; CDR3 DNA: TGTGCCAGCTCACCTAGACTAGCGGGAACCACAGATACGCAGTATTTT; CDR3 protein: CASSPRLAGTTDTQYF
V gene: TRBV7-2; clone size: few; CDR3 length: 13; J gene: TRBJ2-1; D gene: .; CDR3 DNA: TGTGCCAGCAGCTCAGGGGTTTCTCCTCAGCGGTTCTTC; CDR3 protein: CASSSGVSPQRFF
V gene: TRBV28; clone size: .; CDR3 length: 15; J gene: TRBJ2-7; D gene: TRBD2; CDR3 DNA: TGTGCCAGCAGTTTATATCTCGCGGGGGCCTACGAGCAGTACTTC; CDR3 protein: CASSLYLAGAYEQYF
V gene: TRBV11-3; clone size: .; CDR3 length: 13; J gene: TRBJ2-7; D gene: TRBD2; CDR3 DNA: TGTGCCAGCAGCTTGGGGGGGAAATACGAGCAGTACTTC; CDR3 protein: CASSLGGKYEQYF
V gene: TRBV19; clone size: .; CDR3 length: 15; J gene: TRBJ1-5; D gene: .; CDR3 DNA: TGTGCCAGTAGTATAGGTGGGGGGAGCAATCAGCCCCAGCATTTT; CDR3 protein: CASSIGGGSNQPQHF
V gene: TRBV5-6; clone size: .; CDR3 length: 18; J gene: TRBJ2-5; D gene: TRBD2; CDR3 DNA: TGTGCCAGCAGCTTGGTTTCTAGCGGGAGTCGGGGCCGGGAGACCCAGTACTTC; CDR3 protein: CASSLVSSGSRGRETQYF
V gene: TRBV6-5; clone size: .; CDR3 length: 15; J gene: TRBJ2-1; D gene: TRBD2; CDR3 DNA: TGTGCCAGCAGTTACGGGACTAGCGGGAGTTTTGAGCAGTTCTTC; CDR3 protein: CASSYGTSGSFEQFF
V gene: TRBV19; clone size: .; CDR3 length: 14; J gene: TRBJ2-5; D gene: TRBD1; CDR3 DNA: TGTGCCACCTCTAGGACAGGGGGAGGAGAGACCCAGTACTTC; CDR3 protein: CATSRTGGGETQYF
V gene: TRBV7-2; clone size: few; CDR3 length: 15; J gene: TRBJ2-1; D gene: TRBD2; CDR3 DNA: TGTGCCAGCAGCTTAGGACTAGCGGGAGGTCATGAGCAGTTCTTC; CDR3 protein: CASSLGLAGGHEQFF
V gene: TRBV7-2; clone size: .; CDR3 length: 17; J gene: TRBJ2-7; D gene: TRBD2; CDR3 DNA: TGTGCCAGCGGCACCTGGACTAGCGGGAGGAGGACCTACGAGCAGTACTTC; CDR3 protein: CASGTWTSGRRTYEQYF
V gene: TRBV10-1; clone size: .; CDR3 length: 13; J gene: TRBJ2-1; D gene: .; CDR3 DNA: TGCGCCAGCAGTCGCGGGATTTACAATGAGCAGTTCTTC; CDR3 protein: CASSRGIYNEQFF
V gene: TRBV25-1; clone size: .; CDR3 length: 13; J gene: TRBJ1-4; D gene: .; CDR3 DNA: TGTGCCAGCAGCCGGGATTCATCTGAAAAACTGTTTTTT; CDR3 protein: CASSRDSSEKLFF
V gene: TRBV7-2; clone size: .; CDR3 length: 16; J gene: TRBJ2-5; D gene: .; CDR3 DNA: TGTGCCAGCAGCTTAGAAGGTTCAGGGCCGGCAGAGACCCAGTACTTC; CDR3 protein: CASSLEGSGPAETQYF
V gene: TRBV2; clone size: .; CDR3 length: 15; J gene: TRBJ2-7; D gene: TRBD2; CDR3 DNA: TGTGCCAGCAGGGAAGGACTAGCGGAGGTCTACGAGCAGTACTTC; CDR3 protein: CASREGLAEVYEQYF
V gene: TRBV10-3; clone size: .; CDR3 length: 12; J gene: TRBJ2-7; D gene: .; CDR3 DNA: TGTGCCATCAGTGAAGGGAGCTACGAGCAGTACTTC; CDR3 protein: CAISEGSYEQYF
V gene: TRBV19; clone size: .; CDR3 length: 13; J gene: TRBJ1-1; D gene: .; CDR3 DNA: TGTGCCAGTAGTCCCCGGAGGAACACTGAAGCTTTCTTT; CDR3 protein: CASSPRRNTEAFF
V gene: TRBV3-1/TRBV3-2; clone size: .; CDR3 length: 14; J gene: TRBJ2-4; D gene: .; CDR3 DNA: TGTGCCAGCAGCCCGGGACTAGCCAAAAACATTCAGTACTTC; CDR3 protein: CASSPGLAKNIQYF
V gene: TRBV5-1; clone size: once; CDR3 length: 13; J gene: TRBJ1-1; D gene: .; CDR3 DNA: TGCGCCAGCAGCCAGGGAGGGCGCTTTGAAGCTTTCTTT; CDR3 protein: CASSQGGRFEAFF
V gene: TRBV6-1; clone size: .; CDR3 length: 18; J gene: TRBJ1-2; D gene: .; CDR3 DNA: TGTGCCAGCAGTGAAGCTGGGGGGGCAGGCCTCAACTCGGATGGCTACACCTTC; CDR3 protein: CASSEAGGAGLNSDGYTF